These T cell receptor beta chains were read from a single sample in a study of sequential checkpoint blockade in melanoma. Only in-frame clones appear in the TCRdb table, and some are missing; sequencing was by immunoSEQ multiplex PCR. The repertoire includes some 19,000 clones, approximately 69% of them detected once, and 18% sits in the top ten. Sequenced here: CD8+ T cells sorted from blood (inferred from file names), sampled from a patient given nivolumab and ipilimumab in sequence. Receptors originate from a human donor with melanoma. CDR3s include the opening cysteine and the closing phenylalanine or tryptophan. A D gene is named only where the DNA matches it firmly. Expanded clones get a size class; other rows say once, few or many, or leave the size out.

>TRBJ1-2|NA|14|TRBV29-1|NA
TGCAGCGTTGAAGATGGAACAGCGGCGTATGGCTACACCTTC
CSVEDGTAAYGYTF
>TRBJ2-3|once|16|TRBV11-2|TRBD2
TGTGCCAGCAGCTTAGTGGGCGGGAGTGGGGCAGATACGCAGTATTTT
CASSLVGGSGADTQYF
>TRBJ2-1|NA|17|TRBV7-6|NA
TGTGCCAGCAGCTTAGCGCTCGACACTAGCTCCTACAATGAGCAGTTCTTC
CASSLALDTSSYNEQFF
>TRBJ2-3|NA|13|TRBV4-2|NA
TGTGCCAGCAGCCAAGAAACCGGAGATACGCAGTATTTT
CASSQETGDTQYF
>TRBJ1-2|NA|13|TRBV19|TRBD1
TGTGCCAGTAGTCCCGGGACAGTTTATGGCTACACCTTC
CASSPGTVYGYTF
>TRBJ2-1|NA|18|TRBV19|TRBD2
TGTGCCAGTAAACCGGGGACTAGCGGGAGTAACTCCTACAATGAGCAGTTCTTC
CASKPGTSGSNSYNEQFF
>TRBJ2-7|NA|13|TRBV29-1|TRBD1
TGCAGCGTGGTGAACAGGGGGCGAAGGGAGCAGTACTTC
CSVVNRGRREQYF
>TRBJ1-1|NA|14|TRBV9|TRBD1
TGTGCCAGCAGCATGGACAGGGGGCTCACTGAAGCTTTCTTT
CASSMDRGLTEAFF
>TRBJ1-2|NA|14|TRBV6-5|TRBD1
TGTGCCAGCAGTTACTTCAAAGGGGGCGATGGCTACACCTTC
CASSYFKGGDGYTF
>TRBJ2-7|NA|13|TRBV9|TRBD1
TGTGCCAGCAGCTGGACAGGGGGCGACGAGCAGTACTTC
CASSWTGGDEQYF
>TRBJ2-7|NA|12|TRBV6-1|NA
TGTGCCAGCAGTGAAAGCTTCTACGAGCAGTACTTC
CASSESFYEQYF
>TRBJ2-5|few|16|TRBV5-6|TRBD1
TGTGCCAGCAGCCACCCCGGGACAGGGAGGTTGGAGACCCAGTACTTC
CASSHPGTGRLETQYF
>TRBJ1-2|NA|16|TRBV11-3|TRBD1
TGTGCCAGCAGCTTTACAGGGGGCGCCGCTAACTATGGCTACACCTTC
CASSFTGGAANYGYTF
>TRBJ1-1|NA|15|TRBV7-4|TRBD1
TGTGCCAGCAGCTCCGGACAGGGGGCGCGAACTGAAGCTTTCTTT
CASSSGQGARTEAFF
>TRBJ2-7|NA|15|TRBV4-1|TRBD1
TGCGCCAGCAGCCTCTTCCGGGACAGCTCCTACGAGCAGTACTTC
CASSLFRDSSYEQYF
>TRBJ2-7|NA|15|TRBV7-6|TRBD2
TGTGCCAGCAGCCCGGGACTAGCGGGAGCCCACGAGCAGTACTTC
CASSPGLAGAHEQYF
>TRBJ2-7|NA|18|TRBV4-1|TRBD2
TGCGCCAGCAGCCAGTCCCCGGGACTAGCTTTCGGGTCCTACGAGCAGTACTTC
CASSQSPGLAFGSYEQYF
>TRBJ1-1|NA|15|TRBV4-3|TRBD1
TGCGCCAGCAGCCGGGACAGGGGGTATGGTACTGAAGCTTTCTTT
CASSRDRGYGTEAFF
>TRBJ1-2|NA|13|TRBV29-1|NA
TGCAGCGTGCGGGACGGACCTAACTATGGCTACACCTTC
CSVRDGPNYGYTF
>TRBJ2-3|medium-sized|17|TRBV11-2|TRBD2
TGTGCCAGCAGCTTAGAACTTGGGCGGGGGAAGCGAGATACGCAGTATTTT
CASSLELGRGKRDTQYF
>TRBJ1-1|few|15|TRBV6-5|TRBD1
TGTGCCAGCAGTTATCCGGACAGGGAGAACACTGAAGCTTTCTTT
CASSYPDRENTEAFF
>TRBJ2-1|NA|16|TRBV7-3|TRBD1
TGTGCCAGCAGCTTGGGGACAGGGAGTCCTGACAATGAGCAGTTCTTC
CASSLGTGSPDNEQFF
>TRBJ2-7|NA|15|TRBV18|TRBD1
TGTGCCAGCTCACCAGGGACAGGGCGATACTACGAGCAGTACTTC
CASSPGTGRYYEQYF